Listed below are T cell receptor beta chains from one sample, sequenced in a study of T cells in Graves' hyperthyroidism and ophthalmopathy. TCRdb re-called the multiplex PCR reads with MiXCR, one entry per CDR3 protein. The sample has 600,000 to 700,000 distinct CDR3 sequences, roughly 14% seen once; the top ten hold over 3.5%. The sample was blood. These receptors were obtained from a woman aged 40 to 50 with Graves' ophthalmopathy. Both conserved end residues are part of each CDR3. D genes are given only for firm matches. Rows may omit the clone size; those that give it use once, few, many or a size class.

.	TRBV11-2	TRBJ2-7	.	CASSLTDSPFEQYF	TGTGCCAGCAGCCTGACGGATTCCCCCTTTGAGCAGTACTTC
TRBD1	TRBV28	TRBJ1-2	many	CASSQGARGYTF	TGTGCCAGCAGCCAGGGGGCGCGTGGCTACACCTTC
.	TRBV27	TRBJ1-2	many	CASSLTGQFDGYTF	TGTGCCAGCAGTTTAACAGGCCAATTCGATGGCTACACCTTC
.	TRBV5-5	TRBJ1-1	.	CASSNIQANTEAFF	TGTGCCAGCAGCAATATACAGGCGAACACTGAAGCTTTCTTT
TRBD1	TRBV5-5	TRBJ2-7	.	CASSWSPGQGASQQYF	TGTGCCAGCAGCTGGAGCCCGGGACAGGGGGCAAGTCAGCAGTACTTC
.	TRBV28	TRBJ2-7	many	CASSRTTGLAYEQYF	TGTGCCAGCAGTCGAACGACAGGTCTGGCCTACGAGCAGTACTTC
TRBD1	TRBV6-1	TRBJ1-1	many	CASSKPGQGRNTEAFF	TGTGCCAGCAGTAAACCGGGACAGGGCAGGAACACTGAAGCTTTCTTT
.	TRBV7-2	TRBJ2-7	many	CASSRSVVYGGGRFDEQYF	TGTGCCAGCAGCCGCTCTGTTGTGTACGGAGGGGGCCGTTTCGACGAGCAGTACTTC
.	TRBV5-1	TRBJ2-7	.	CASSFLERRNEQYF	TGCGCCAGCAGCTTCCTCGAACGACGGAATGAGCAGTACTTC
TRBD1	TRBV6-5	TRBJ1-1	few	CASSYGQGGRKDTEAFF	TGTGCCAGCAGTTACGGACAGGGTGGTCGAAAAGACACTGAAGCTTTCTTT
.	TRBV6-1	TRBJ2-5	many	CASVNRGGETQYF	TGTGCCAGCGTAAACAGGGGAGGCGAGACCCAGTACTTC
.	TRBV30	TRBJ1-5	.	CAWSVPLQPQHF	TGTGCCTGGAGTGTACCTTTGCAGCCCCAGCATTTT
TRBD2	TRBV4-1	TRBJ2-5	many	CASSQGPTSGQETQYF	TGCGCCAGCAGCCAAGGGCCCACTAGCGGGCAAGAGACCCAGTACTTC
.	TRBV7-9	TRBJ1-1	.	CASSSEDTEAFF	TGTGCCAGCAGCTCAGAGGACACTGAAGCTTTCTTT
.	TRBV29-1	TRBJ1-1	many	CSVVGHQNTEAFF	TGCAGCGTTGTGGGACACCAGAACACTGAAGCTTTCTTT
.	TRBV2	TRBJ2-2	many	CASVGSESTGELFF	TGTGCCAGCGTGGGAAGCGAGAGCACCGGGGAGCTGTTTTTT
.	TRBV27	TRBJ2-4	.	CASSLSGAGNIQYF	TGTGCCAGCAGTTTATCGGGTGCTGGAAACATTCAGTACTTC
.	TRBV6-1	TRBJ1-5	few	CASGPDTDQPQHF	TGTGCCAGCGGCCCGGACACCGATCAGCCCCAGCATTTT